The 13 T cell receptor beta chains below all came from one sample that was sequenced in a study of CXCR3-negative and CXCR3-positive naive CD8 T cells. UMI-labeled TRB cDNA libraries were prepared by 5' RACE. TCRdb reprocessed the 5' RACE reads and reports one entry per CDR3 protein, with no DNA. The listing records 150,000 or so distinct CDR3 sequences. The study, taken as a whole, reports: When CXCR3-positive naive cells were set against CXCR3-negative naive cells, the former had more hydrophobic TRB CDR3s.

Their antigens are not known. What was sequenced was naive CXCR3+ CD8+ T cells from blood. Documented subset: CD45RO-CCR7+CD27+CD95- naive CD8+ T cells expressing CXCR3 (TNR3+). The receptors derive from a human donor in good health. Some clones in this sample may be carry-over from other donors' samples.

The rearrangement joins TRBV28 to TRBJ1-1; the D call from TCRdb, TRBD1, cannot be confirmed without DNA. Germline loops: CDR1 MDHEN, CDR2 SYDVKM. This CDR3 is 13 amino acids long. The CDR3 region is CASSPRANTEAFF.

The chain joins TRBV29-1 to TRBJ1-1; without DNA, the TCRdb call of TRBD1 cannot be checked. Germline CDR1 is SQVTM and CDR2 is ANQGSEA. The CDR3 is made up of 15 amino acids. CDR3 sequence reads: CSVYGDLRLNTEAFF.

This chain joins TRBV28 and TRBJ1-4; TCRdb calls TRBD1, which cannot be checked without DNA. The CDR3 extends over 13 amino acids. The germline CDR1 and CDR2 sequences are MDHEN and SYDVKM. This CDR3 reads CASRDRANEKLFF. Supplemented by reference TRBV28 and TRBJ1-4, the full variable domain reads DVKVTQSSRYLVKRTGEKVFLECVQDMDHENMFWYRQDPGLGLRLIYFSYDVKMKEKGDIPEGYSVSREKKERFSLILESASTNQTSMYLCASRDRANEKLFFGSGTQLSVL.

The chain joins TRBV29-1 to TRBJ2-1; with no DNA, the TCRdb D assignment of TRBD1 cannot be verified. Per the germline V gene, CDR1 is SQVTM and CDR2 is ANQGSEA. The CDR3 loop spans 14 amino acids. The CDR3 region is CSVELAGEGDEQFF.

The rearrangement links TRBV29-1 to TRBJ2-3; the D call of TRBD1 rests on TCRdb alone, since no DNA is present to check it. The CDR3 extends over 15 amino acids. Looked up from germline, CDR1 is SQVTM and CDR2 is ANQGSEA. CDR3 sequence: CSVDAGTVFTDTQYF.

This chain connects TRBV10-1 to TRBJ1-6. Germline CDR1 reads WNHNN; CDR2 reads SYGVQD (reference sequence). The CDR3 is 13 amino acids. CDR3 protein: CASSENDYSPLHF.

This chain joins TRBV7-9 and TRBJ1-1. CDR1 and CDR2 (germline): SEHNR, FQNEAQ (reference sequence). This CDR3 has 13 residues. CDR3 sequence reads: CASSSRGYTEAFF.

The V gene is TRBV15, the J gene TRBJ2-7; TCRdb's assignment of TRBD2 cannot be checked, as there is no DNA. CDR1 is LNHNV and CDR2 is YYDKDF in the germline V gene (reference sequence). This CDR3 is 14 amino acids long. The CDR3 loop reads CATGDGLAVYEQYF.

The chain couples TRBV6-5 to TRBJ2-7; there is no DNA to check the TCRdb D call of TRBD2. The germline CDR1 and CDR2 sequences are MNHEY and SVGAGI. This CDR3 contains 15 residues. CDR3 loop: CASRRRGLAGEEQYF.

This rearrangement joins TRBV7-2 to TRBJ2-7. Germline-derived CDR1 and CDR2 are SGHTA and FQGNSA. This CDR3 has 14 amino acids. CDR3 sequence reads: CASSLGWGSYEQYF.

V usage is TRBV28 and J usage is TRBJ1-5. Germline values: CDR1 MDHEN, CDR2 SYDVKM. There are 14 residues in the CDR3. The CDR3 is CASSLPQRNQPQHF.

The rearrangement joins TRBV6-6 to TRBJ2-5; no DNA is available, so the TRBD2 call from TCRdb remains unchecked. The CDR3 totals 14 residues. The V gene's germline CDR1 is MNHNY and CDR2 SVGAGI (reference sequence). The CDR3 reads CASSLAGAKETQYF.

The genes are TRBV6-2 or TRBV6-3 and TRBJ2-1; the TCRdb D gene call, TRBD1, has no DNA to confirm it. CDR1 is MNHEY, CDR2 SVGEGT, per germline. CDR3 size: 14 residues. This CDR3 is CASRSQGTYNEQFF.